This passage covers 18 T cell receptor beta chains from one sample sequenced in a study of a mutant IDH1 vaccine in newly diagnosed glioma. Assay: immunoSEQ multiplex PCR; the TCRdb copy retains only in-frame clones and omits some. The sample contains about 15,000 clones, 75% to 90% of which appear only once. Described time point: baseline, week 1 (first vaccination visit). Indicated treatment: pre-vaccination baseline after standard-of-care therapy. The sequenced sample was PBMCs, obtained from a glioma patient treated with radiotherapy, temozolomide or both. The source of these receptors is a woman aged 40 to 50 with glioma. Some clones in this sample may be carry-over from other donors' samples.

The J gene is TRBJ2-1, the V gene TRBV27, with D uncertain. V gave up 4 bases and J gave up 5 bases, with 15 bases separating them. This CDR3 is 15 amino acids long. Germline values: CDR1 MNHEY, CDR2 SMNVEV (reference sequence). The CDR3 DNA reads TGTGCCAGCAGTTATCTCCGGACGAGAGACAATGAGCAGTTCTTC. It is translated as CASSYLRTRDNEQFF.

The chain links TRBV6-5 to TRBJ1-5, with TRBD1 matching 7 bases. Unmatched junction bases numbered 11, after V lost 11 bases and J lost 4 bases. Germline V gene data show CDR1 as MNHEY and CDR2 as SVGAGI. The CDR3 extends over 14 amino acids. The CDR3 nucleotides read TGTGCCGCGATACCCCCAGGGGGTAATCAGCCCCAGCATTTT. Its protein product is CAAIPPGGNQPQHF.

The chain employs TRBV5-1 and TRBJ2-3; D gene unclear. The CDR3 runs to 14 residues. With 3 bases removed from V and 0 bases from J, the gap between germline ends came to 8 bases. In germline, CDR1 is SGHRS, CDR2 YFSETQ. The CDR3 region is CASSSGLSTDTQYF. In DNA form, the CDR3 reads TGCGCCAGCAGCTCTGGATTAAGCACAGATACGCAGTATTTT.

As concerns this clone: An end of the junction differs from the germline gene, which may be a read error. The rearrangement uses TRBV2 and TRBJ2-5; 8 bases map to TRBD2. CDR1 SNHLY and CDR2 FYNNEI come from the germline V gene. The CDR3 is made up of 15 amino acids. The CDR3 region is CASSEWRGAQETQHF. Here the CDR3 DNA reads TGTGCCAGCAGTGAATGGCGGGGGGCACAAGAGACCCAGCACTTC. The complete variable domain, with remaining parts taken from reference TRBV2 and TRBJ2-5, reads EPEVTQTPSHQVTQMGQEVILRCVPISNHLYFYWYRQILGQKVEFLVSFYNNEISEKSEIFDDQFSVERPDGSNFTLKIRSTKLEDSAMYFCASSEWRGAQETQHFGPGTRLLVL.

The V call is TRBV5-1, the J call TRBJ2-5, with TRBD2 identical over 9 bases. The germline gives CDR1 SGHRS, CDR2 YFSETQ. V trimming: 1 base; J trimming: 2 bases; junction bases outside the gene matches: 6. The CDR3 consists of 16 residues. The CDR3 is CASSLPSSGVQETQYF. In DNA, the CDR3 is TGCGCCAGCAGCTTGCCATCTAGCGGGGTGCAAGAGACCCAGTACTTC.

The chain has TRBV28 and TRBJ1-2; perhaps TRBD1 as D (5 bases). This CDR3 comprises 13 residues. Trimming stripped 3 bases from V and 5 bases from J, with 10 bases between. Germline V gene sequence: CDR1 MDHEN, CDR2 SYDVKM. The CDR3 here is CASSLQGKYGYTF. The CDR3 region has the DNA TGTGCCAGCAGTTTGCAGGGAAAGTATGGCTACACCTTC.

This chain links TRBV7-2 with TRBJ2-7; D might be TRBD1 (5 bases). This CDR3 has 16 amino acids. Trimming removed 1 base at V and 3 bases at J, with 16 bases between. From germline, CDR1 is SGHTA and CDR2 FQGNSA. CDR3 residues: CASSLDNRPIYYEQYF. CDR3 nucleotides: TGTGCCAGCAGCTTAGATAACAGGCCGATATACTACGAGCAGTACTTC.

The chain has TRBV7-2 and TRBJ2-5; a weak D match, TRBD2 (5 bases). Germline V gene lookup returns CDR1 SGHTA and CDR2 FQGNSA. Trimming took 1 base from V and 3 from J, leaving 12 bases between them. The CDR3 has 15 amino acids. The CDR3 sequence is CASSLGGRREETQYF. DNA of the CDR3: TGTGCCAGCAGCTTAGGAGGGCGCCGGGAAGAGACCCAGTACTTC.

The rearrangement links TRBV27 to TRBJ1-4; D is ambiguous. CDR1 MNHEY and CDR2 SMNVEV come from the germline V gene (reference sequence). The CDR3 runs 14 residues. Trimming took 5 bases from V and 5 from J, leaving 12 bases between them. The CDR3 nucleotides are TGTGCCAGCAGTAACCTGGGCCGGAATGAAAAACTGTTTTTT. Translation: CASSNLGRNEKLFF. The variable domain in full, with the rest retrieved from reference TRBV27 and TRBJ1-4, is EAQVTQNPRYLITVTGKKLTVTCSQNMNHEYMSWYRQDPGLGLRQIYYSMNVEVTDKGDVPEGYKVSRKEKRNFPLILESPSPNQTSLYFCASSNLGRNEKLFFGSGTQLSVL.

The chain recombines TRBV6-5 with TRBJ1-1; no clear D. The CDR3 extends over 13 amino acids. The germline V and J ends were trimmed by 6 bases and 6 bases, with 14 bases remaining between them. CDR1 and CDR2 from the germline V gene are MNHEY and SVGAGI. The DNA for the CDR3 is TGTGCCAGCAGAAGGAATCGTATGGCTGAAGCTTTCTTT. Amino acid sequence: CASRRNRMAEAFF.

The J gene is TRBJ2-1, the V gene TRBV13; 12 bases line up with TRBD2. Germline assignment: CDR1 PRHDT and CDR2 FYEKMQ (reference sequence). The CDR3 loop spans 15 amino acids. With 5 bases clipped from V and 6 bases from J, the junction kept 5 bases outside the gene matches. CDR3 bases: TGTGCCAGCAGCGACGGACTAGCGGGGCCCAATGAGCAGTTCTTC. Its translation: CASSDGLAGPNEQFF.

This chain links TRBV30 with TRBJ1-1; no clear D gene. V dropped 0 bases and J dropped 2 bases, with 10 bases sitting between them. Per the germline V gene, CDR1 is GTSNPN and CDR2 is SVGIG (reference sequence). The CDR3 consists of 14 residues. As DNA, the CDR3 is TGTGCCTGGAGTGTAGGGTTCCCCAACACTGAAGCTTTCTTT. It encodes CAWSVGFPNTEAFF.

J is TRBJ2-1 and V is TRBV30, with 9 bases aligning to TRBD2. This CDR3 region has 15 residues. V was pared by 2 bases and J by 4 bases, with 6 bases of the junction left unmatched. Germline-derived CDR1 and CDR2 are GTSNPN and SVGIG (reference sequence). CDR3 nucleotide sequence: TGTGCCTGGAGTAGAGTGGCGGGAGGGTACAATGAGCAGTTCTTC. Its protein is CAWSRVAGGYNEQFF.

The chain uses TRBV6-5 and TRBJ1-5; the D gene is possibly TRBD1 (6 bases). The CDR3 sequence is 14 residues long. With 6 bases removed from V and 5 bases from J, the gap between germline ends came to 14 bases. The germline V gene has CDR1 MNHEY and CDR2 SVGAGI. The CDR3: CASSTGQPHQPQHF. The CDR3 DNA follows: TGTGCCAGCAGCACCGGACAGCCCCATCAGCCCCAGCATTTT.

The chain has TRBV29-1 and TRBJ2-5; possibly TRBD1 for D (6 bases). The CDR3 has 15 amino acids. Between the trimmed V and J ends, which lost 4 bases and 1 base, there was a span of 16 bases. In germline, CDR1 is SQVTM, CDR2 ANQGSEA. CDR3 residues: CSVVLAGVVQETQYF. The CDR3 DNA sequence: TGCAGCGTTGTACTTGCAGGGGTGGTCCAAGAGACCCAGTACTTC.

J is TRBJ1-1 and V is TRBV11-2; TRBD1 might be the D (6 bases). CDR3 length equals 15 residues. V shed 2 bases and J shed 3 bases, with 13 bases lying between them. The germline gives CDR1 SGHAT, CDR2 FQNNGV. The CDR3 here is CASSLTWGPDTEAFF. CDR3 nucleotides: TGTGCCAGCAGCTTAACGTGGGGGCCGGACACTGAAGCTTTCTTT. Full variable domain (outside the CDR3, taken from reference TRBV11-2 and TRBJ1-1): EAGVAQSPRYKIIEKRQSVAFWCNPISGHATLYWYQQILGQGPKLLIQFQNNGVVDDSQLPKDRFSAERLKGVDSTLKIQPAKLEDSAVYLCASSLTWGPDTEAFFGQGTRLTVV.

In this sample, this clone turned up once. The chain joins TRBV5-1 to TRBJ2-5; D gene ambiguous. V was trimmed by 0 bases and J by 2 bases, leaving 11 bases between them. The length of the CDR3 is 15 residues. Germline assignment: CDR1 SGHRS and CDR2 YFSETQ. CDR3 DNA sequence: TGCGCCAGCAGCTTGGGACCAACTTTACAAGAGACCCAGTACTTC. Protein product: CASSLGPTLQETQYF.

DNA for the CDR3: TGTGCCAGCAGCTTAGATCCGAGCAACTACGAGCAGTACTTC. Encoded protein: CASSLDPSNYEQYF. This rearrangement joins TRBV7-2 to TRBJ2-7; the D is unclear. Germline values: CDR1 SGHTA, CDR2 FQGNSA. V was pared by 1 base and J by 3 bases, with 10 bases between. The CDR3 consists of 14 residues. The full variable domain, in which reference TRBV7-2 and TRBJ2-7 provide the parts outside the CDR3, is GAGVSQSPSNKVTEKGKDVELRCDPISGHTALYWYRQSLGQGLEFLIYFQGNSAPDKSGLPSDRFSAERTGGSVSTLTIQRTQQEDSAVYLCASSLDPSNYEQYFGPGTRLTVT.